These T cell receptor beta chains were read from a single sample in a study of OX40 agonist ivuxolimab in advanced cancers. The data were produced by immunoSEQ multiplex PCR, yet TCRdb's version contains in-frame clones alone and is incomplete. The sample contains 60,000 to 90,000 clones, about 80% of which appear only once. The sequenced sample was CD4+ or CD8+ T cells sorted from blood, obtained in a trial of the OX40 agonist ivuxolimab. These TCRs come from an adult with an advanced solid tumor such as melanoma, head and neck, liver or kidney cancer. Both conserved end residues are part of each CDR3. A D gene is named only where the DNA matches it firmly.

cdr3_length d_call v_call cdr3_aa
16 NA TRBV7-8 CASSLASREGNQPQHF
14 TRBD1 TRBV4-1 CASSPGQPAGELFF
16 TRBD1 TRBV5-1 CASSGPTGVKVNEQFF
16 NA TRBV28 CASTQSTATTNEKLFF
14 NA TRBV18 CASSPGLGADTQYF
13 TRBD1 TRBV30 CAWSPGTAYGYTF
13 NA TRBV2 CASSGPGAQPQHF
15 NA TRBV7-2 CASSDTGLFGEKLFF
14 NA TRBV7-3 CASSLGANTGELFF
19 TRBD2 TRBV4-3 CASSQELGLAGVYTGELFF
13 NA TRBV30 CAWSPGQSYGYTF